This section outlines one T cell receptor beta chain sequence together with its context. This sample was included in a study of T cell changes during pregnancy in multiple sclerosis. The data were produced by immunoSEQ multiplex PCR, yet TCRdb's version contains in-frame clones alone and is incomplete. This sample has around 36,000 clones, with around nine tenths found just once. Trimming removed 6 bases from V and 4 bases from J, with 9 bases in between. The CDR3 sequence is 12 residues long. Germline assignment: CDR1 MNHNS and CDR2 SASEGT. The source is a female donor with multiple sclerosis, enrolled in a pregnancy study. The V gene is TRBV6-1, the J gene TRBJ1-2; D may be TRBD1 (5 bases). The specimen comprised peripheral blood, sampled before pregnancy. The CDR3 loop reads CASRGRTYGYTF. The CDR3 DNA reads TGTGCCAGCAGGGGGCGCACCTATGGCTACACCTTC.